This T cell receptor (beta chain) was captured by sequencing in a study of CD4 and CD8 cells across lung adenocarcinoma regions. Samples came from patients with localized non-small cell lung adenocarcinoma. This clonotype came up once. This CDR3 region has 13 residues. The germline gives CDR1 MNHNS, CDR2 SASEGT. The V gene lost 6 bases and the J gene lost 3 bases, with 9 bases spanning the gap. TCRdb re-derived calls from the PCR reads in MiXCR, one entry per CDR3 protein. The sample records about 7,700 distinct CDR3 sequences, less than 55% being singletons. The sequence was collected from a male donor with lung adenocarcinoma. The CD4 and CD8 labels of this study may be unreliable. This chain joins TRBV6-1 and TRBJ2-1; the D is unclear. The sample consisted of CD4+ T cells from the margin of a lung tumor. As DNA, the CDR3 is TGTGCCAGCAGCCCCCCTATCTACAATGAGCAGTTCTTC. It codes for CASSPPIYNEQFF.